Listed below are T cell receptor beta chains from one sample, sequenced in a study of cytomegalovirus exposure and HLA in healthy donors. Profiling relied on immunoSEQ multiplex PCR, and the TCRdb table lists in-frame clones only, not all of them. The table records 150,000 to 200,000 clones, approximately 85% of them present only once. The specimen was PBMCs. These receptors all come from a man younger than 35 in good health and CMV-seropositive. CDR3s include the opening cysteine and the closing phenylalanine or tryptophan. The D gene is left open where the match is weak. Not all rows give a size; the values are once, few, many and, for expanded clones, a class.

j_gene,abundance,v_gene,d_gene,CDR3nt,CDR3aa
TRBJ1-6,-,TRBV7-2,-,TGTGCCAGCAGCTTGCGGAAAAAAGAATCACCCCTCCACTTT,CASSLRKKESPLHF
TRBJ2-7,-,TRBV7-2,TRBD2,TGTGCCAGCAGCTTAGAGGCTTCTAGCGGGGCAACCTACGAGCAGTACTTC,CASSLEASSGATYEQYF
TRBJ1-3,-,TRBV30,-,TGTGCCTGGAGTCCCCAGGGGACCCCTGGAAACACCATATATTTT,CAWSPQGTPGNTIYF
TRBJ1-1,-,TRBV18,-,TGTGCCAGCTCACAAGCAGGGATGCAGGCTGAAGCTTTCTTT,CASSQAGMQAEAFF
TRBJ2-5,once,TRBV10-3,TRBD2,TGTGCCATCAGTCGGGGAACTAGCGGGGGGCTCCAAGAGACCCAGTACTTC,CAISRGTSGGLQETQYF
TRBJ1-5,-,TRBV7-2,-,TGTGCCAGCAGTTCCCAGGGAACCATCAATCAGCCCCAGCATTTT,CASSSQGTINQPQHF
TRBJ2-1,-,TRBV4-1,TRBD2,TGCGCCAGCAGCCAAGATCTAGCGGGGGGGCGGAATGAGCAGTTCTTC,CASSQDLAGGRNEQFF
TRBJ1-2,-,TRBV6-4,TRBD1,TGTGCCAGCTACGAGATGGGACAGGGCCGTCATGGCTACACCTTC,CASYEMGQGRHGYTF
TRBJ2-1,-,TRBV4-3,-,TGCGCCAGCAGCCAGGGCAGCGGACCTTACAATGAGCAGTTCTTC,CASSQGSGPYNEQFF
TRBJ2-5,-,TRBV9,TRBD2,TGTGCCAGCAGCACGGGCGGGGGGGCACGAGAGACCCAGTACTTC,CASSTGGGARETQYF
TRBJ2-5,-,TRBV19,-,TGTGCCAGTAGTACTACAGGGCTGTACCAAGAGACCCAGTACTTC,CASSTTGLYQETQYF
TRBJ2-1,-,TRBV5-4,-,TGTGCCAGCAGCTTAATCCCCACAGACAATGAGCAGTTCTTC,CASSLIPTDNEQFF
TRBJ1-3,-,TRBV9,-,TGTGCCAGCAGCGTAGACAGAGCTGGAAACACCATATATTTT,CASSVDRAGNTIYF
TRBJ1-1,once,TRBV2,-,TGTGCCAAATCATCAGGGTCGAACACTGAAGCTTTCTTT,CAKSSGSNTEAFF
TRBJ1-1,-,TRBV4-2,-,TGTGCCAGCAGCCAGGGGGGGGAAACTGAAGCTTTCTTT,CASSQGGETEAFF
TRBJ2-1,-,TRBV7-8,TRBD2,TGTGCCAGCAGCCCACCGGCTAGCGGGGGGGGGAACAATGAGCAGTTCTTC,CASSPPASGGGNNEQFF
TRBJ2-6,-,TRBV6-6,-,TGTGCCAGCAGTGACACTTCCTCTGGGGCCAACGGCCTGACTTTC,CASSDTSSGANGLTF
TRBJ1-3,-,TRBV5-1,-,TGCGCCAGCAGCTTGGCAGGCTCTGGAAACACCATATATTTT,CASSLAGSGNTIYF
TRBJ1-2,-,TRBV29-1,-,TGCAGCGTTCCGACGGGGATTTATGGCTACACCTTC,CSVPTGIYGYTF
TRBJ2-2,few,TRBV28,TRBD1,TGTGCCAGCAGTCGCGAAAGGACAGGGTTTGGCACCGGGGAGCTGTTTTTT,CASSRERTGFGTGELFF
TRBJ2-1,-,TRBV6-6,TRBD1,TGTGCCAGCAGGAGACCGGGACAGGTCAATGAGCAGTTCTTC,CASRRPGQVNEQFF
TRBJ1-5,-,TRBV9,TRBD1,TGTGCCAGCAGCGTAGGACAGGGTGATCAGCCCCAGCATTTT,CASSVGQGDQPQHF
TRBJ2-5,-,TRBV6-5,-,TGTGCCAGCAGTATACTAGCACTTCCTGGCCAGACCCAGTACTTC,CASSILALPGQTQYF
TRBJ2-5,-,TRBV30,TRBD2,TGTGCCTGGACTCTACTAGCGGAAGAGACCCAGTACTTC,CAWTLLAEETQYF
TRBJ2-2,-,TRBV7-3,-,TGTGCCAGCAGCGTCGGGGGTGCCGGGGAGCTGTTTTTT,CASSVGGAGELFF
TRBJ2-6,-,TRBV9,TRBD1,TGTGCCAGCAGCGTAGGGGACAGGGGTGGGGCCAACGTCCTGACTTTC,CASSVGDRGGANVLTF
TRBJ2-1,-,TRBV6-1,TRBD2,TGTGCCAGCAGTGTACTAGCGGGGGAGTACAATGAGCAGTTCTTC,CASSVLAGEYNEQFF
TRBJ1-1,-,TRBV10-2,-,TGCGCCAGCAGTGATATAGGGAGGACTGAAGCTTTCTTT,CASSDIGRTEAFF
TRBJ2-7,-,TRBV5-1,TRBD1,TGCGCCAGCAGTTGGGACAGGGCCTACGAGCAGTACTTC,CASSWDRAYEQYF
TRBJ1-1,-,TRBV6-6,TRBD1,TGTGCCAGCAGTTACTCTGGGACAGGGTGGAACACTGAAGCTTTCTTT,CASSYSGTGWNTEAFF
TRBJ2-5,-,TRBV4-3,TRBD1,TGCGCCAGCAGCCCGAAGGGACAGGGGGGGGAGACCCAGTACTTC,CASSPKGQGGETQYF
TRBJ1-2,-,TRBV5-6,TRBD1,TGTGCCAGCAGCCCGACAGGGACTGACGGCTACACCTTC,CASSPTGTDGYTF
TRBJ2-1,-,TRBV9,TRBD1,TGTGCCAGCAGCGCCGGGGACAGCTACAATGAGCAGTTCTTC,CASSAGDSYNEQFF
TRBJ2-5,few,TRBV11-2,-,TGTGCCAGCAGCTTAACTTTAGGAGTACAAAAAGAGACCCAGTACTTC,CASSLTLGVQKETQYF
TRBJ2-7,-,TRBV7-9,-,TGTGCCAGCAGCTTGGGCGATGACGAGCAGTACTTC,CASSLGDDEQYF
TRBJ2-7,once,TRBV5-1,TRBD1,TGCGCCAGCAGCGGGGGGGACAGGGGGAACTACTACGAGCAGTACTTC,CASSGGDRGNYYEQYF
TRBJ1-2,-,TRBV4-2,TRBD1,TGTGCCAGCAGCCAGGTACAGGGGCTCTATGGCTACACCTTC,CASSQVQGLYGYTF
TRBJ1-4,-,TRBV9,-,TGTGCCAGCAGCGTAGCCGGACATAGCTTCAGGGGCCCTAATGAAAAACTGTTTTTT,CASSVAGHSFRGPNEKLFF
TRBJ2-1,-,TRBV12-5,TRBD1,TGTGCTAGTGGTTTGGTACAGGGGCTATACAATGAGCAGTTCTTC,CASGLVQGLYNEQFF
TRBJ1-6,-,TRBV11-1,-,TGTGCCAGCAGCTTATTCCAGGGTAACTCACCCCTCCACTTT,CASSLFQGNSPLHF
TRBJ2-5,-,TRBV5-4,-,TGTGCCAGCAGTTCTGGGGGGTCTACGTACCAAGAGACCCAGTACTTC,CASSSGGSTYQETQYF
TRBJ2-7,-,TRBV19,TRBD1,TGTGCCAGTCGGGACAGGATAATGGACGAGCAGTACTTC,CASRDRIMDEQYF
TRBJ1-3,-,TRBV6-5,-,TGTGCCAGCAGCCTTTGGGAGGGAAACACCATATATTTT,CASSLWEGNTIYF
TRBJ2-6,-,TRBV2,TRBD1,TGTGCCAGCAGTGAAGGGACAGGGCCCCGTCAAGGGGCCAACGTCCTGACTTTC,CASSEGTGPRQGANVLTF
TRBJ1-1,-,TRBV2,-,TGTGCCAGTCAGGTTCGTGAAGCTTTCTTT,CASQVREAFF
TRBJ2-5,once,TRBV5-1,-,TGCGCCAGCAGCAAAATTATAGCGTCTGCGGAGACCCAGTACTTC,CASSKIIASAETQYF
TRBJ2-1,-,TRBV7-3,TRBD1,TGTGCCAGCAGCTTAAAGGGACAGGGCGCCCTTAATGAGCAGTTCTTC,CASSLKGQGALNEQFF
TRBJ1-4,few,TRBV2,-,TGTGCCAGCAGCCCCCAAGGTGGGAGGAATGAAAAACTGTTTTTT,CASSPQGGRNEKLFF
TRBJ1-6,-,TRBV6-5,TRBD1,TGTGCCAGCAGGCCGACAGGGGCTAATTCACCCCTCCACTTT,CASRPTGANSPLHF
TRBJ1-5,-,TRBV7-2,TRBD1,TGTGCCTCACAGGGGGATGTAGGTCAGCCCCAGCATTTT,CASQGDVGQPQHF
TRBJ1-4,-,TRBV6-1,TRBD1,TGTGCCAGCACGACAGGGTGGCGGGCAAAACTGTTTTTT,CASTTGWRAKLFF
TRBJ2-1,-,TRBV7-3,-,TGTGCCAGCAGCTTAACGCTTCGGAGTGAGCAGTTCTTC,CASSLTLRSEQFF
TRBJ1-6,-,TRBV14,TRBD1,TGTGCCAGCAGCCAAGGTATTGGGGACAGGCGTAATTCACCCCTCCACTTT,CASSQGIGDRRNSPLHF
TRBJ2-3,-,TRBV6-5,TRBD1,TGTGCCAGCGCGTATCAGGGGGTCTCAGATACGCAGTATTTT,CASAYQGVSDTQYF
TRBJ2-5,-,TRBV19,-,TGTGCCAGTCGGAACAAGGGAGAAGAGACCCAGTACTTC,CASRNKGEETQYF